These 25 T cell receptor beta chains were sequenced from one sample in a study of control samples from healthy donors and cancer patients. Method: immunoSEQ multiplex PCR; TCRdb's copy keeps in-frame clones and lacks some. Altogether tens of thousands of clones are present, 91% being singletons, with the ten largest covering approximately 12%. The sample was PBMCs. Receptors originate from a man in his fifties with lung cancer.

The genes are TRBV5-1 and TRBJ2-3; 10 bases match TRBD2. The V gene end was trimmed by 1 base and the J gene end by 1 base; junction bases not matched to a gene: 6. The CDR3 loop spans 17 amino acids. The germline gives CDR1 SGHRS, CDR2 YFSETQ. The chain's CDR3 is CASSLSGGGGGTDTQYF. The CDR3 DNA reads TGCGCCAGCAGCTTGAGCGGGGGGGGAGGAGGCACAGATACGCAGTATTTT.

The V gene is TRBV7-2, the J gene TRBJ2-2, with D possibly TRBD2 on 5 matching bases. Trimming left V 3 bases short and J 7 bases short, with 9 bases between. The CDR3 is made up of 13 amino acids. Germline CDR1 SGHTA, CDR2 FQGNSA. The CDR3 coding sequence is TGTGCCAGCAGCTTGCAGACTAACGGGGAGCTGTTTTTT. It is translated as CASSLQTNGELFF.

This sequence joins TRBV7-9 and TRBJ1-1; D remains ambiguous. Deletions cut 5 bases from V and 5 bases from J, with 6 bases between. The CDR3 is made up of 11 amino acids. Germline CDR1 and CDR2: SEHNR and FQNEAQ (reference sequence). The CDR3 reads CASSLGTEAFF. The CDR3 bases are TGTGCCAGCAGCCTAGGGACTGAAGCTTTCTTT.

The chain has TRBV23-1 and TRBJ2-7; the D is unclear. TRBV23-1 is filed as an ORF, its function uncertain. The length of the CDR3 is 14 residues. Trimming removed 0 bases from V and 2 bases from J, with 8 bases in between. The chain's CDR3 is CASSQSSRAYEQYF. The CDR3 DNA follows: TGCGCCAGCAGTCAATCGTCCAGAGCCTACGAGCAGTACTTC.

This CDR3 is CASSLVTNSPLHF. CDR3 sequence (DNA): TGTGCCAGCAGCTTAGTGACTAATTCACCCCTCCACTTT. V is TRBV7-9 and J is TRBJ1-6, with no clear D. The CDR3 sequence is 13 residues long. Germline CDR1 is SEHNR and CDR2 is FQNEAQ (reference sequence). Trimming pared 1 base from V and 6 bases from J, leaving 4 bases between.

This clone was counted once. The rearrangement joins TRBV5-1 to TRBJ2-7; maybe TRBD1 (6 bases). The V end was cut by 0 bases, the J end by 1 base, with 11 bases between. Germline V gives CDR1 SGHRS, CDR2 YFSETQ. The CDR3 is 15 amino acids. This CDR3 is CASSLGLTGSYEQYF. The CDR3, as DNA: TGCGCCAGCAGCTTGGGGCTAACAGGGTCCTACGAGCAGTACTTC. Complete variable domain (other parts from reference TRBV5-1 and TRBJ2-7): KAGVTQTPRYLIKTRGQQVTLSCSPISGHRSVSWYQQTPGQGLQFLFEYFSETQRNKGNFPGRFSGRQFSNSRSEMNVSTLELGDSALYLCASSLGLTGSYEQYFGPGTRLTVT.

As to this clone: The junction does not match germline at one end; this may be a read error. The chain couples TRBV5-1 to TRBJ2-5, with D unclear. This CDR3 comprises 16 residues. Germline-derived CDR1 and CDR2 are SGHRS and YFSETQ. CDR3 sequence (DNA): TGCGCCAGCAGCTGGTCCCCCGGGCCTATGGAAGAGGCCCAGTACTTC. Translated: CASSWSPGPMEEAQYF.

This chain connects TRBV5-1 to TRBJ2-7, with D perhaps matching TRBD1 (7 bases). The CDR3 runs to 15 residues. Trimming removed 2 bases from V and 3 bases from J, with 15 bases in between. From germline, CDR1 is SGHRS and CDR2 YFSETQ. The CDR3 reads CASSLGLQGGYEQYF. The CDR3 DNA sequence: TGCGCCAGCAGCTTAGGTTTGCAGGGGGGCTACGAGCAGTACTTC.

The V call is TRBV19, the J call TRBJ1-6; TRBD1 might be the D (6 bases). Per the germline V gene, CDR1 is LNHDA and CDR2 is SQIVND (reference sequence). This CDR3 has 14 amino acids. V was trimmed by 10 bases and J by 6 bases, leaving 16 bases between them. The CDR3 DNA is TGTGCCACTGGCGAAAGGACAGTTAATTCACCCCTCCACTTT. Translating it yields CATGERTVNSPLHF.

J is TRBJ1-1 and V is TRBV5-1; 9 bases line up with TRBD1. Unmatched junction bases numbered 8, after V lost 3 bases and J lost 5 bases. Germline values: CDR1 SGHRS, CDR2 YFSETQ. This CDR3 spans 15 amino acids. Here the CDR3 DNA reads TGCGCCAGCAGCTCCCAACAGGGGGCTTGGACTGAAGCTTTCTTT. Translating it yields CASSSQQGAWTEAFF.

J is TRBJ2-6 and V is TRBV19; 7 nucleotides align to TRBD1. This CDR3 comprises 16 residues. The V segment lost 6 bases and the J segment 0 bases; nucleotides outside the gene matches: 5. Germline V CDR1 and CDR2: LNHDA, SQIVND (reference sequence). The CDR3 reads CASREGAYSGANVLTF. The CDR3 nucleotides read TGTGCCAGTAGAGAGGGGGCTTACTCTGGGGCCAACGTCCTGACTTTC.

This CDR3 reads CASSMGLSETQYF. The CDR3 DNA sequence: TGTGCCAGCAGCATGGGACTGTCAGAGACCCAGTACTTC. The chain recombines TRBV11-2 with TRBJ2-5, with D possibly TRBD2 on 6 matching bases. The CDR3 runs 13 residues. The germline gives CDR1 SGHAT, CDR2 FQNNGV. V was trimmed by 5 bases and J by 4 bases, leaving 11 bases between them.

The chain combines TRBV27 with TRBJ1-5; TRBD1 might be the D (5 bases). Looked up from germline, CDR1 is MNHEY and CDR2 is SMNVEV (reference sequence). Trimming took off 6 bases at V and 7 bases at J, with 13 bases between the two ends. This CDR3 spans 13 amino acids. CDR3 in amino acids: CASRGGTRQPQHF. CDR3 DNA sequence: TGTGCCAGCAGGGGGGGAACTAGGCAGCCCCAGCATTTT.

This chain connects TRBV7-9 to TRBJ1-2; D is undetermined. The CDR3 covers 16 residues. The V and J ends lost 3 bases and 0 bases respectively, with 14 bases between them. Germline V gives CDR1 SEHNR, CDR2 FQNEAQ (reference sequence). CDR3 sequence: CASSLSSTFPNYGYTF. The CDR3 DNA reads TGTGCCAGCAGCTTGTCATCGACCTTTCCTAACTATGGCTACACCTTC.

The rearrangement links TRBV9 to TRBJ1-6; D may be TRBD1 (5 bases). This CDR3 has 15 amino acids. V was trimmed by 4 bases and J by 0 bases, leaving 8 bases between them. Germline assignment: CDR1 SGDLS and CDR2 YYNGEE. CDR3 loop: CASSPQGSYNSPLHF. CDR3 sequence (DNA): TGTGCCAGCAGCCCCCAGGGCTCCTATAATTCACCCCTCCACTTT.

This chain uses TRBV30 with TRBJ1-1; 7 bases are shared with TRBD1. The CDR3 contains 14 residues. Germline lookup yields CDR1 GTSNPN and CDR2 SVGIG (reference sequence). J gave up 10 bases and V 3 bases, and 14 bases lay outside the gene matches. The CDR3 spells CAWSQTGKQGRAFF. The CDR3 nucleotides are TGTGCCTGGAGCCAGACGGGGAAACAGGGGCGAGCTTTCTTT.

V usage is TRBV13 and J usage is TRBJ2-5, with 12 bases aligning to TRBD1. CDR3 size: 16 residues. Germline V lookup: CDR1 PRHDT, CDR2 FYEKMQ (reference sequence). Losses at the gene ends were 4 bases for V and 5 bases for J; bases not matched to a gene: 8. The CDR3 DNA reads TGTGCCAGCAGCTATCGGGACAGGGGGCCATCGGAGACCCAGTACTTC. Protein product: CASSYRDRGPSETQYF.

The V call is TRBV7-8, the J call TRBJ1-4; D remains unclear. Germline V gives CDR1 SGHVS, CDR2 FQNEAQ. The CDR3 extends over 16 amino acids. Deletions cut 1 base from V and 4 bases from J, with 13 bases between. CDR3 DNA: TGTGCCAGCAGCTTAGGAAGGTTCGGTGATAATGAAAAACTGTTTTTT. Translating it yields CASSLGRFGDNEKLFF.

The genes are TRBV6-5 and TRBJ2-7; D is unresolved. Germline V lookup: CDR1 MNHEY, CDR2 SVGAGI. This CDR3 is built from 15 residues. V was pared by 5 bases and J by 3 bases, with 17 bases between. CDR3 loop: CASSTMSAARYEQYF. The CDR3 coding sequence is TGTGCCAGCAGTACCATGAGTGCGGCCCGCTACGAGCAGTACTTC.

The chain employs TRBV29-1 and TRBJ2-6; D unclear. The CDR3 totals 14 residues. Germline V gene sequence: CDR1 SQVTM, CDR2 ANQGSEA. The V end lost 4 bases, the J end lost 1 base, and 8 bases lay between the germline ends. CDR3 in amino acids: CSVGTSSGANVLTF. DNA for the CDR3: TGCAGCGTTGGGACCAGTTCTGGGGCCAACGTCCTGACTTTC.

The V call is TRBV19, the J call TRBJ2-7; D is undetermined. The CDR3 loop spans 13 amino acids. Trimming stripped 6 bases from V and 4 bases from J, with 13 bases between. Germline V lookup: CDR1 LNHDA, CDR2 SQIVND (reference sequence). The CDR3 nucleotides read TGTGCCAGTAGCCCGGGCAGGCTATACGAGCAGTACTTC. Translated: CASSPGRLYEQYF.

In its sample, this clone was seen once. This sequence joins TRBV30 and TRBJ2-3; 8 positions match TRBD2. Germline V gene sequence: CDR1 GTSNPN, CDR2 SVGIG (reference sequence). CDR3 length equals 13 residues. The V segment lost 3 bases and the J segment 3 bases; nucleotides outside the gene matches: 2. CDR3 in DNA: TGTGCCTGGAGCCAGCGGGGGACAGATACGCAGTATTTT. Translated, it gives CAWSQRGTDTQYF.

The chain is built from TRBV7-9 and TRBJ2-5; D remains ambiguous. Germline loops: CDR1 SEHNR, CDR2 FQNEAQ (reference sequence). This CDR3 spans 14 amino acids. Trimming left V 5 bases short and J 5 bases short, with 15 bases between. CDR3 in amino acids: CASSPGLDGETQYF. The CDR3 DNA sequence: TGTGCCAGCAGCCCAGGCCTGGATGGGGAGACCCAGTACTTC. Complete variable domain (other parts from reference TRBV7-9 and TRBJ2-5): DTGVSQNPRHKITKRGQNVTFRCDPISEHNRLYWYRQTLGQGPEFLTYFQNEAQLEKSRLLSDRFSAERPKGSFSTLEIQRTEQGDSAMYLCASSPGLDGETQYFGPGTRLLVL.

The V gene is TRBV19, the J gene TRBJ1-6; possibly TRBD1 for D (5 bases). This CDR3 is built from 16 residues. Germline CDR1 and CDR2: LNHDA and SQIVND (reference sequence). V was trimmed by 1 base and J by 3 bases, leaving 10 bases between them. For the CDR3, the DNA is TGTGCCAGTAGTATAGTAGAGGGGTACTATAATTCACCCCTCCACTTT. Translation gives CASSIVEGYYNSPLHF.

Comments on this clone: The junction departs from germline at one end; a sequencing error may be responsible. The genes are TRBV30 and TRBJ1-1, with a weak D call TRBD1 (5 bases). The germline CDR1 and CDR2 sequences are GTSNPN and SVGIG (reference sequence). This CDR3 has 13 amino acids. DNA of the CDR3: TGTGCCTGGAGTGGACAGCAGAACACTGGAGCTTTCTTT. It is translated as CAWSGQQNTGAFF.